These 13 T cell receptor beta chains were sequenced from one sample in a study of cytomegalovirus exposure and HLA in healthy donors. Amplification used 60 Vbeta primers and 13 Jbeta primers. Repertoires were generated with immunoSEQ multiplex PCR, while TCRdb's copy carries only in-frame clones and drops some. The sample carries about 140,000 clones, 80% recorded once. Sequencing used PBMCs. Receptor source: a man younger than 40 in good health.

This clone came up once. This sequence joins TRBV30 and TRBJ2-2; 7 nucleotides agree with TRBD1. V trimming: 2 bases; J trimming: 7 bases; junction bases outside the gene matches: 7. There are 14 residues in the CDR3. CDR1 is GTSNPN and CDR2 is SVGIG in the germline V gene (reference sequence). This CDR3 reads CAWSRGRLGGELFF. CDR3 coding DNA: TGTGCCTGGAGTAGGGGGCGGTTGGGCGGGGAGCTGTTTTTT. The full variable domain, completed using reference TRBV30 and TRBJ2-2, is SQTIHQWPATLVQPVGSPLSLECTVEGTSNPNLYWYRQAAGRGLQLLFYSVGIGQISSEVPQNLSASRPQDRQFILSSKKLLLSDSGFYLCAWSRGRLGGELFFGEGSRLTVL.

The V gene is TRBV11-2, the J gene TRBJ1-1; D is undetermined. The CDR3 totals 13 residues. The V and J ends lost 10 bases and 0 bases respectively, with 12 bases between them. Germline values: CDR1 SGHAT, CDR2 FQNNGV. CDR3 loop: CATREGLNTEAFF. The CDR3 coding sequence is TGTGCCACGAGAGAGGGCCTGAACACTGAAGCTTTCTTT.

This clone has just one count. This sample includes further DNA sequences coding for the same CDR3. The rearrangement uses TRBV28 and TRBJ2-3; a weak D match, TRBD1 (5 bases). The germline V gene has CDR1 MDHEN and CDR2 SYDVKM. V was cut by 2 bases and J by 0 bases, with 6 bases left in between. There are 14 residues in the CDR3. CDR3 residues: CASSLRGSTDTQYF. CDR3 nucleotides: TGTGCCAGCAGTTTAAGGGGTAGCACAGATACGCAGTATTTT.

The rearrangement joins TRBV6-6 to TRBJ1-5; D might be TRBD1 (6 bases). Trimming removed 5 bases from V and 7 bases from J, with 18 bases in between. This CDR3 is built from 15 residues. Germline V gives CDR1 MNHNY, CDR2 SVGAGI (reference sequence). Here the CDR3 DNA reads TGTGCCAGCAGTATAGGACAGAGATCCGGGCAGCCCCAGCATTTT. Its translation: CASSIGQRSGQPQHF.

The chain uses TRBV27 and TRBJ2-1; 7 bases are a match to TRBD2. V shed 5 bases, J shed 1 base, and the junction held 5 bases outside the gene matches. CDR1 is MNHEY and CDR2 is SMNVEV in the germline V gene (reference sequence). The CDR3 runs to 15 residues. The CDR3 DNA is TGTGCCAGCAGTCCCCAGCGGGATTCCTACAATGAGCAGTTCTTC. It encodes CASSPQRDSYNEQFF.

The CDR3 loop is CASSEGTFNTEAFF. CDR3 nucleotides: TGTGCCAGCAGCGAGGGGACATTTAACACTGAAGCTTTCTTT. The chain carries TRBV9 and TRBJ1-1; TRBD1 is a possible D gene (6 bases). Per germline, CDR1 SGDLS and CDR2 YYNGEE. CDR3 length equals 14 residues. V was pared by 3 bases and J by 2 bases, with 11 bases between.

The chain links TRBV4-2 to TRBJ2-1; D is possibly TRBD2 (6 bases). V shed 0 bases and J shed 6 bases, with 15 bases lying between them. The length of the CDR3 is 16 residues. Per germline, CDR1 LGHNA and CDR2 YNFKEQ. The CDR3 is CASSQDPPAGSNEQFF. The CDR3 nucleotides read TGTGCCAGCAGCCAAGATCCCCCAGCGGGTTCCAATGAGCAGTTCTTC.

This sequence joins TRBV6-5 and TRBJ2-1; the D gene is possibly TRBD2 (6 bases). Germline V gives CDR1 MNHEY, CDR2 SVGAGI. CDR3 length: 15 amino acids. The V gene lost 2 bases and the J gene lost 7 bases, with 15 bases spanning the gap. CDR3 loop: CASSYGGPFENEQFF. CDR3 in DNA: TGTGCCAGCAGTTACGGAGGGCCCTTCGAGAATGAGCAGTTCTTC.

Worth noting for this clone: At one end, the junction sequence differs from germline, possibly due to a read error. V is TRBV7-9 and J is TRBJ2-1; 7 bases are shared with TRBD2. This CDR3 has 15 residues. Germline loops: CDR1 SEHNR, CDR2 FQNEAQ (reference sequence). The CDR3 DNA reads as TGTTCCAGCGTAACCCTAGCGGCGGCACGCAATGAGCAGTTCTTC. Protein sequence: CSSVTLAAARNEQFF.

The chain combines TRBV28 with TRBJ1-2, with D possibly TRBD1 on 5 matching bases. The CDR3 loop spans 14 amino acids. Germline values: CDR1 MDHEN, CDR2 SYDVKM. V gave up 6 bases and J gave up 8 bases, with 19 bases separating them. The CDR3 bases are TGTGCCAGCAGCCCTGGGGCGGACCACCGGGGCTACACCTTC. This gives the protein CASSPGADHRGYTF.

The V and J genes are TRBV11-3 and TRBJ2-3; 9 bases are a match to TRBD2. With V trimmed by 3 bases and J by 6 bases, 10 bases remained unmatched. The CDR3 is 16 residues long. CDR1 is SGHNT and CDR2 is YENEEA in the germline V gene. The CDR3 here is CASSLGLAGRSDTQYF. The CDR3 DNA reads as TGTGCCAGCAGCTTGGGGCTAGCGGGACGGTCGGATACGCAGTATTTT. Full variable domain (missing parts from reference TRBV11-3 and TRBJ2-3): EAGVVQSPRYKIIEKKQPVAFWCNPISGHNTLYWYLQNLGQGPELLIRYENEEAVDDSQLPKDRFSAERLKGVDSTLKIQPAELGDSAVYLCASSLGLAGRSDTQYFGPGTRLTVL.

This rearrangement joins TRBV27 to TRBJ2-7; a weak D match, TRBD2 (5 bases). The CDR3 contains 13 residues. CDR1 is MNHEY and CDR2 is SMNVEV in the germline V gene (reference sequence). V was trimmed by 7 bases and J by 5 bases, leaving 15 bases between them. This CDR3 is CASTPNTRNEQYF. Written as DNA, the CDR3 is TGTGCCAGCACTCCGAACACTAGGAACGAGCAGTACTTC.

The chain has TRBV7-9 and TRBJ2-1; D unresolved. The germline V gene has CDR1 SEHNR and CDR2 FQNEAQ (reference sequence). The CDR3 covers 14 residues. The V end lost 1 base, the J end lost 2 bases, and 6 bases lay between the germline ends. The CDR3 nucleotides read TGTGCCAGCAGCTTAGTAGCTACCTACAATGAGCAGTTCTTC. Its protein product is CASSLVATYNEQFF.